These 32 T cell receptor beta chains share one sample of origin, sequenced in a study of blood T cell repertoires in COVID-19. Assay used: immunoSEQ multiplex PCR; TCRdb lists only in-frame clones, some missing. The top ten hold 1.5% of the sample, which has about 300,000 clones, more than 75% seen once. What was sequenced was peripheral blood. Receptors originate from a woman aged 40-49 years who had recovered from COVID-19.

V and J are TRBV27 and TRBJ2-7; D is perhaps TRBD2 (5 bases). The CDR3 length is 15 residues. V shed 6 bases and J shed 4 bases, with 19 bases lying between them. The germline V gene has CDR1 MNHEY and CDR2 SMNVEV (reference sequence). The CDR3 region is CASSQRRLGKYEQYF. The CDR3 coding sequence is TGTGCCAGCAGCCAGCGGCGGCTGGGGAAGTACGAGCAGTACTTC.

There are a few counts of this clone. The V and J genes are TRBV5-4 and TRBJ2-7, with D perhaps matching TRBD2 (5 bases). The V gene lost 0 bases and the J gene lost 2 bases, with 18 bases spanning the gap. Germline V lookup: CDR1 SGHNT, CDR2 YYREEE (reference sequence). This CDR3 region has 17 residues. The chain's CDR3 is CASSLGPIRGEPYEQYF. The CDR3 DNA sequence: TGTGCCAGCAGCTTGGGCCCGATTCGGGGAGAACCCTACGAGCAGTACTTC.

The chain couples TRBV18 to TRBJ1-5; a weak D match, TRBD1 (5 bases). The V gene's germline CDR1 is KGHSH and CDR2 LQKENI. Trimming cost V 5 bases and J 2 bases, with 16 bases left between them. There are 16 residues in the CDR3. CDR3 DNA sequence: TGTGCCAGCTCATCGAGCGCCCTAGGGGGCAATCAGCCCCAGCATTTT. Translating gives CASSSSALGGNQPQHF.

The V and J genes are TRBV7-8 and TRBJ2-2, with 9 nucleotides matching TRBD1. From germline, CDR1 is SGHVS and CDR2 FQNEAQ. J lost 5 bases, V lost 6 bases, and 10 bases had no gene match. The length of the CDR3 is 16 residues. For the CDR3, the DNA is TGTGCCAGCAGGCGAAGGGGACAGGGAAGTACCGGGGAGCTGTTTTTT. This encodes CASRRRGQGSTGELFF.

The chain joins TRBV30 to TRBJ2-1; 12 nucleotides agree with TRBD2. The CDR3 has 15 residues. The junction had 7 bases not matched to a gene; V was cut back by 3 bases and J by 7 bases. In germline, CDR1 is GTSNPN, CDR2 SVGIG (reference sequence). This chain's CDR3 is CAWSGLAGSVNEQFF. The CDR3 DNA reads as TGTGCCTGGAGCGGACTAGCGGGGAGTGTTAATGAGCAGTTCTTC.

The chain employs TRBV6-2 or TRBV6-3 and TRBJ1-1; no firm D call. The V end lost 6 bases, the J end lost 4 bases, and 12 bases lay between the germline ends. This CDR3 contains 13 residues. CDR1 is MNHEY, CDR2 SVGEGT, per germline. The CDR3 loop reads CASSRRGSTEAFF. CDR3 coding DNA: TGTGCCAGCAGCAGACGCGGGAGCACTGAAGCTTTCTTT.

The V gene is TRBV2, the J gene TRBJ2-2, with TRBD1 matching over 7 bases. The CDR3 extends over 13 amino acids. Trimming took 10 bases from V and 3 from J; bases not matched to a gene: 5. Germline V gene lookup returns CDR1 SNHLY and CDR2 FYNNEI. DNA of the CDR3: TGTGCCACTACCGGGACAGACACCGGGGAGCTGTTTTTT. Residues: CATTGTDTGELFF. The whole variable domain, filled in from reference TRBV2 and TRBJ2-2, reads EPEVTQTPSHQVTQMGQEVILRCVPISNHLYFYWYRQILGQKVEFLVSFYNNEISEKSEIFDDQFSVERPDGSNFTLKIRSTKLEDSAMYFCATTGTDTGELFFGEGSRLTVL.

To note about this clone: Distinct nucleotide sequences in the sample also encode this CDR3. The genes are TRBV12-3 or TRBV12-4 and TRBJ1-1, with 8 nucleotides matching TRBD1. The ends lost 6 bases at V and 4 bases at J; junction bases unmatched: 4. The CDR3 has 13 amino acids. In DNA form, the CDR3 reads TGTGCCAGCAGCTCCACAGGGGGCACTGAAGCTTTCTTT. It specifies CASSSTGGTEAFF.

The chain has TRBV28 and TRBJ1-2, with a possible D match to TRBD1 (5 bases). The CDR3 spans 16 residues. Trimming took 3 bases from V and 4 from J, leaving 18 bases between them. The germline V gene has CDR1 MDHEN and CDR2 SYDVKM. The DNA of the CDR3 is TGTGCCAGCAGTTTCCTCCGGACACGAGGTATCTATGGCTACACCTTC. Its protein product is CASSFLRTRGIYGYTF.

This rearrangement joins TRBV27 to TRBJ2-2; D perhaps matches TRBD1 (5 bases). CDR1 and CDR2 from the germline V gene are MNHEY and SMNVEV (reference sequence). V dropped 4 bases and J dropped 7 bases, with 16 bases sitting between them. This CDR3 has 15 residues. CDR3: CASSSSSTVHGELFF. As DNA, the CDR3 is TGTGCCAGCAGTTCCTCCTCGACAGTGCACGGGGAGCTGTTTTTT.

This clone has a single count. The gene calls are TRBV3-1 (or the pseudogene TRBV3-2) and TRBJ1-2; 11 bases are a match to TRBD1. The CDR3 covers 15 residues. Germline V lookup: CDR1 LGHDT, CDR2 YNNKEL (reference sequence). V lost 3 bases to trimming and J lost 7 bases; unmatched junction nucleotides: 7. This CDR3 reads CASSHISGTGGGYTF. The CDR3, as DNA: TGTGCCAGCAGCCACATCTCCGGGACAGGGGGTGGCTACACCTTC.

This clone was counted a few times. This chain uses TRBV19 with TRBJ1-1; D may be TRBD1 (6 bases). The germline V gene encodes CDR1 LNHDA and CDR2 SQIVND (reference sequence). The CDR3 is 14 amino acids. The V end was cut by 6 bases, the J end by 6 bases, with 17 bases between. The CDR3 DNA sequence: TGTGCCAGTAGGTCCCCGGGGGGCATCCCTGAAGCTTTCTTT. Translated, it gives CASRSPGGIPEAFF.

This clone was detected once. The rearrangement joins TRBV18 to TRBJ2-5, with D perhaps matching TRBD2 (6 bases). Germline loops: CDR1 KGHSH, CDR2 LQKENI. The ends were cut back, 3 bases at V and 4 bases at J, with 12 bases in the middle. The CDR3 contains 14 residues. The CDR3 protein is CASSPIAAAETQYF. The CDR3 DNA follows: TGTGCCAGCTCACCGATAGCGGCCGCAGAGACCCAGTACTTC.

The chain is built from TRBV7-9 and TRBJ1-4, with no clear D. The CDR3 runs to 15 residues. Germline values: CDR1 SEHNR, CDR2 FQNEAQ (reference sequence). Trimming removed 2 bases at V and 0 bases at J, with 7 bases between. Here the CDR3 DNA reads TGTGCCAGCAGCTTAAGAGGATCAACTAATGAAAAACTGTTTTTT. It translates to CASSLRGSTNEKLFF.

This clone has just one count. The chain carries TRBV2 and TRBJ1-1, with 7 bases matching TRBD1. Germline values: CDR1 SNHLY, CDR2 FYNNEI. V was pared by 5 bases and J by 7 bases, with 1 base of the junction left unmatched. The CDR3 sequence is 11 residues long. The CDR3 nucleotides read TGTGCCAGCAGTTGGGACAGTGAAGCTTTCTTT. Translation: CASSWDSEAFF. Supplemented by reference TRBV2 and TRBJ1-1, the full variable domain reads EPEVTQTPSHQVTQMGQEVILRCVPISNHLYFYWYRQILGQKVEFLVSFYNNEISEKSEIFDDQFSVERPDGSNFTLKIRSTKLEDSAMYFCASSWDSEAFFGQGTRLTVV.

The chain is built from TRBV5-4 and TRBJ2-3, with D perhaps matching TRBD2 (7 bases). This CDR3 has 16 residues. V was clipped by 0 bases and J by 3 bases, with 14 bases between them. The germline gives CDR1 SGHNT, CDR2 YYREEE (reference sequence). CDR3 region: CASSLVWGGATDTQYF. The DNA for the CDR3 is TGTGCCAGCAGCTTGGTGTGGGGGGGGGCAACAGATACGCAGTATTTT.

This clone has only one observation. Written as DNA, the CDR3 is TGTGCCAGCACCCCAGACAGGGAGGCTAACTATGGCTACACCTTC. It is translated as CASTPDREANYGYTF. The J gene is TRBJ1-2, the V gene TRBV7-2; 7 nucleotides line up with TRBD1. The V and J ends lost 7 bases and 0 bases, in that order; junction bases with no gene match: 8. Germline V gene lookup returns CDR1 SGHTA and CDR2 FQGNSA. This CDR3 has 15 residues.

J is TRBJ2-1 and V is TRBV5-1; 7 nucleotides align to TRBD2. The germline CDR1 and CDR2 sequences are SGHRS and YFSETQ. J gave up 9 bases and V 4 bases, and 13 bases lay outside the gene matches. The CDR3 loop spans 15 amino acids. The CDR3 region is CASSPPFAGEGEQFF. CDR3 bases: TGCGCCAGCAGCCCTCCGTTCGCGGGGGAGGGTGAGCAGTTCTTC.

CDR3: CASSPTANTEAFF. The CDR3 DNA follows: TGTGCCAGCAGCCCGACTGCCAACACTGAAGCTTTCTTT. V and J are TRBV7-9 and TRBJ1-1; unclear D gene. This CDR3 spans 13 amino acids. The germline V gene encodes CDR1 SEHNR and CDR2 FQNEAQ (reference sequence). V was cut by 5 bases and J by 2 bases, with 9 bases left in between.

The genes are TRBV10-3 and TRBJ2-2; D might be TRBD2 (6 bases). The germline V and J ends were trimmed by 10 bases and 0 bases, with 9 bases remaining between them. This CDR3 comprises 13 residues. Germline V gene sequence: CDR1 ENHRY, CDR2 SYGVKD. CDR3 region: CASGTPNTGELFF. The CDR3, as DNA: TGTGCCAGCGGGACTCCGAACACCGGGGAGCTGTTTTTT.

The chain couples TRBV27 to TRBJ1-5; unclear D gene. The V gene lost 0 bases and the J gene lost 1 base, with 10 bases spanning the gap. Per the germline V gene, CDR1 is MNHEY and CDR2 is SMNVEV (reference sequence). The CDR3 has 16 residues. For the CDR3, the DNA is TGTGCCAGCAGTTTATCTGCAGGTATCAGCAATCAGCCCCAGCATTTT. The encoded protein is CASSLSAGISNQPQHF.

A single count supports this clone. The gene calls are TRBV7-2 and TRBJ1-3; D is uncertain. The V end was cut by 4 bases, the J end by 4 bases, with 8 bases between. Germline loops: CDR1 SGHTA, CDR2 FQGNSA. This CDR3 spans 13 amino acids. The CDR3 nucleotides are TGTGCCAGCAGCTCCGTGGGCGGAAACACCATATATTTT. Translation gives CASSSVGGNTIYF.

This clone was recorded once. J is TRBJ1-2 and V is TRBV5-4; perhaps TRBD1 as D (6 bases). V was cut by 4 bases and J by 1 base, with 11 bases left in between. The length of the CDR3 is 14 residues. CDR1 is SGHNT, CDR2 YYREEE, per germline (reference sequence). In nucleotides, the CDR3 is TGTGCCAGCAGCGCTGGACAGTTTAACTATGGCTACACCTTC. Translated, it gives CASSAGQFNYGYTF.

The rearrangement uses TRBV4-3 and TRBJ2-3; TRBD2 matches 7 bases. The V gene's germline CDR1 is LGHNA and CDR2 YSLEER. CDR3 length: 15 residues. V dropped 1 base and J dropped 5; count of bases not matched to a gene: 6. CDR3 region: CASSQGLWGGDTQYF. CDR3 nucleotide sequence: TGCGCCAGCAGCCAAGGCCTCTGGGGGGGAGATACGCAGTATTTT.

Concerning this clone: Other DNA sequences in the same sample also yield this CDR3. The V and J genes are TRBV7-9 and TRBJ1-2; 9 positions agree with TRBD1. There are 13 residues in the CDR3. CDR1 and CDR2 (germline): SEHNR, FQNEAQ (reference sequence). Trimming cost V 5 bases and J 5 bases; bases outside gene matches: 3. CDR3 amino acids: CASSPGTGYGYTF. CDR3 DNA: TGTGCCAGCAGCCCCGGGACAGGGTATGGCTACACCTTC.

This sequence joins TRBV6-5 and TRBJ1-1; 9 bases map to TRBD1. The germline V gene has CDR1 MNHEY and CDR2 SVGAGI. Germline trimming cut 5 bases from V and 6 bases from J; bases unmatched to any gene: 10. The CDR3 contains 15 residues. CDR3 loop: CASSPRTGALPEAFF. The CDR3 nucleotides read TGTGCCAGCAGTCCGCGGACAGGGGCTCTACCTGAAGCTTTCTTT.

This clone was detected ten times or more. The chain couples TRBV2 to TRBJ2-2; D possibly corresponds to TRBD2 (6 bases). CDR1 is SNHLY, CDR2 FYNNEI, per germline. Trimming removed 4 bases from V and 7 bases from J, with 10 bases in between. CDR3 length equals 13 residues. The CDR3 is CASSGDSGGELFF. DNA for the CDR3: TGTGCCAGCAGTGGGGACTCAGGCGGGGAGCTGTTTTTT.

The rearrangement joins TRBV5-1 to TRBJ2-5; 9 bases align to TRBD2. Germline CDR1 is SGHRS and CDR2 is YFSETQ. Trimming removed 0 bases from V and 4 bases from J; junction bases left unmatched: 4. The CDR3 runs to 15 residues. This chain's CDR3 is CASSLARGGGETQYF. Here the CDR3 DNA reads TGCGCCAGCAGCTTGGCCCGCGGGGGGGGAGAGACCCAGTACTTC.

The rearrangement links TRBV5-1 to TRBJ2-5, with TRBD1 identical over 11 bases. Trimming removed 2 bases from V and 2 bases from J; junction bases left unmatched: 5. Germline V gene data show CDR1 as SGHRS and CDR2 as YFSETQ. The CDR3 is made up of 16 amino acids. The CDR3 region is CASSLYGTGGQETQYF. In DNA, the CDR3 is TGCGCCAGCAGCTTATACGGGACAGGGGGACAAGAGACCCAGTACTTC.

This chain connects TRBV5-1 to TRBJ2-5; D is perhaps TRBD2 (6 bases). Germline assignment: CDR1 SGHRS and CDR2 YFSETQ. V shed 4 bases and J shed 3 bases, with 13 bases lying between them. The CDR3 length is 14 residues. The CDR3, as DNA: TGCGCCAGCAGCCCGGATCCGGGGGAAGAGACCCAGTACTTC. It encodes CASSPDPGEETQYF.

This chain connects TRBV9 to TRBJ2-7; D unclear. The CDR3 extends over 13 amino acids. The germline V gene encodes CDR1 SGDLS and CDR2 YYNGEE. Trimming pared 0 bases from V and 1 base from J, leaving 5 bases between. In DNA form, the CDR3 reads TGTGCCAGCAGCGTAGCCCCATCCTACGAGCAGTACTTC. Residues: CASSVAPSYEQYF.

This sequence joins TRBV27 and TRBJ1-1, with a weak D call TRBD1 (5 bases). The length of the CDR3 is 13 residues. The germline V gene encodes CDR1 MNHEY and CDR2 SMNVEV (reference sequence). V was pared by 5 bases and J by 4 bases, with 11 bases between. CDR3 amino acids: CASSEYGATEAFF. CDR3 nucleotides: TGTGCCAGCAGTGAGTATGGGGCCACTGAAGCTTTCTTT.